The 30 T cell receptor beta chains presented below share a single source sample, sequenced in a study of blood T cells in healthy people across ages. Then a second PCR, running roughly 7 to 11 cycles, was carried out with a sample-barcoded 5' primer and a J-beta primer mix. TCRdb recomputed calls from the 5' RACE reads with MiXCR, one row per CDR3 protein. The sample lists 850,000 to 1,000,000 distinct CDR3 sequences, roughly 47% occurring once. Material: blood. These receptors were obtained from an older woman in good health.

The chain links TRBV18 to TRBJ2-4, with D tentatively TRBD1 (6 bases). V gave up 2 bases and J gave up 13 bases, with 21 bases separating them. There are 15 residues in the CDR3. The germline V gene encodes CDR1 KGHSH and CDR2 LQKENI. CDR3 region: CASSPSRQGSMEQYF. In DNA, the CDR3 is TGTGCCAGCTCACCATCCCGTCAGGGGAGTATGGAGCAGTACTTC.

V and J are TRBV7-6 and TRBJ2-1; no firm D call. Trimming took off 5 bases at V and 2 bases at J, with 13 bases between the two ends. CDR1 SGHVS and CDR2 FNYEAQ come from the germline V gene. The CDR3 spans 15 residues. The CDR3 DNA reads TGTGCCAGCAGCACGGACCCCGAACCCTACAATGAGCAGTTCTTC. Translation: CASSTDPEPYNEQFF.

This clonotype was seen only a few times. The J gene is TRBJ2-4, the V gene TRBV3-1; 8 bases line up with TRBD2. The V gene's germline CDR1 is LGHDT and CDR2 YNNKEL (reference sequence). Unmatched junction bases numbered 6, after V lost 0 bases and J lost 5 bases. The CDR3 spans 16 residues. CDR3 DNA: TGTGCCAGCAGCCAAGATCACGGGAGGGCCGAAAACATTCAGTACTTC. Its translation is CASSQDHGRAENIQYF.

A single count supports this clonotype. The chain is built from TRBV30 and TRBJ2-3; D is possibly TRBD1 (6 bases). V dropped 1 base and J dropped 4 bases, with 12 bases sitting between them. Germline V CDR1 and CDR2: GTSNPN, SVGIG (reference sequence). This CDR3 comprises 14 residues. This CDR3 reads CAWSAAGVPDTQYF. CDR3 DNA sequence: TGTGCCTGGAGTGCCGCAGGGGTCCCAGATACGCAGTATTTT.

This chain joins TRBV6-1 and TRBJ1-2, with D tentatively TRBD1 (6 bases). Germline V gene sequence: CDR1 MNHNS, CDR2 SASEGT. The V and J ends lost 3 bases and 4 bases respectively, with 18 bases between them. The CDR3 contains 16 residues. In nucleotides, the CDR3 is TGTGCCAGCAGTGAGACCGGGACAAGTTCGTTCTATGGCTACACCTTC. The encoded protein is CASSETGTSSFYGYTF.

This clonotype was observed a few times. V gene TRBV7-8 combines with J gene TRBJ2-7; possibly TRBD2 for D (6 bases). Germline values: CDR1 SGHVS, CDR2 FQNEAQ. V was cut by 5 bases and J by 3 bases, with 17 bases left in between. The CDR3 has 15 amino acids. CDR3 region: CASSTMGGTLYEQYF. The DNA for the CDR3 is TGTGCCAGCAGCACAATGGGTGGGACTCTCTACGAGCAGTACTTC.

This clonotype was seen only a few times. This sequence joins TRBV4-1 and TRBJ2-1; 8 bases are a match to TRBD1. CDR1 MGHRA and CDR2 YSYEKL come from the germline V gene. The CDR3 length is 15 residues. V dropped 4 bases and J dropped 6; count of bases not matched to a gene: 8. The CDR3 region is CASSPGTGISNEQFF. The DNA of the CDR3 is TGCGCCAGCAGCCCGGGGACAGGTATTTCCAATGAGCAGTTCTTC.

This clonotype turned up a few times. The J gene is TRBJ2-3, the V gene TRBV7-9, with 7 positions matching TRBD2. V shed 0 bases, J shed 3 bases, and the junction held 9 bases outside the gene matches. The CDR3 sequence is 17 residues long. CDR1 and CDR2 (germline): SEHNR, FQNEAQ (reference sequence). The CDR3 is CASSLAQLREFTDTQYF. DNA of the CDR3: TGTGCCAGCAGCTTAGCGCAGTTGCGGGAGTTTACAGATACGCAGTATTTT.

Turning to this clonotype: In this CDR3 the conserved last residue, phenylalanine or tryptophan, is missing, so a read error is likely. V is TRBV7-2 and J is TRBJ2-7, with D perhaps TRBD2 (5 bases). The DNA end favors TRBJ2-5, so the J call may be wrong. Looked up from germline, CDR1 is SGHTA and CDR2 is FQGNSA. The CDR3 has 12 amino acids. This chain's CDR3 is CASSKRSETQYI. In DNA, the CDR3 is TGTGCCAGCAGCAAGCGGTCGGAGACCCAGTACATC.

This clonotype occurred a few times. The CDR3 spells CSAPTAGPITDTQYF. The CDR3 coding sequence is TGCAGCGCCCCCACTGCAGGGCCCATCACAGATACGCAGTATTTT. The chain is built from TRBV29-1 and TRBJ2-3, with TRBD1 as a possible D gene (5 bases). The CDR3 consists of 15 residues. Germline CDR1 is SQVTM and CDR2 is ANQGSEA. Between the trimmed V and J ends, which lost 7 bases and 2 bases, there was a span of 19 bases.

This clonotype has only a few counts. This chain uses TRBV3-1 with TRBJ2-7; D gene uncertain. Per the germline V gene, CDR1 is LGHDT and CDR2 is YNNKEL (reference sequence). CDR3 length: 14 amino acids. V dropped 4 bases and J dropped 0 bases, with 10 bases sitting between them. The CDR3 nucleotides read TGTGCCAGCAGCCGAGGCTCATCCTCCTACGAGCAGTACTTC. This sequence encodes CASSRGSSSYEQYF.

As DNA, the CDR3 is TGTGCCTGGAGTGTACGGGCCCTCAACCCCGAGCAGTACTTC. Translated, it gives CAWSVRALNPEQYF. This chain joins TRBV30 and TRBJ2-7; no clear D gene. V shed 0 bases and J shed 6 bases, with 15 bases lying between them. The CDR3 consists of 14 residues. Per germline, CDR1 GTSNPN and CDR2 SVGIG (reference sequence).

Comment on this clonotype: A read error may account for a junction end that differs from germline. V is TRBV7-2 and J is TRBJ2-3; D is unclear. The CDR3 is 14 amino acids. Germline V gives CDR1 SGHTA, CDR2 FQGNSA. CDR3: CVSSLDRRTDTQYF. Here the CDR3 DNA reads TGTGTCAGCAGCTTAGATAGGCGTACAGATACGCAGTATTTT.

V gene TRBV28 combines with J gene TRBJ2-7, with 7 nucleotides matching TRBD1. CDR1 and CDR2 (germline): MDHEN, SYDVKM. V trimming: 6 bases; J trimming: 0 bases; junction bases outside the gene matches: 8. The length of the CDR3 is 15 residues. DNA for the CDR3: TGTGCCAGCAGCTACGGACAGGCTAGCTCCTACGAGCAGTACTTC. Residues: CASSYGQASSYEQYF.

As concerns this clonotype: A junction end diverges from the germline sequence, so it may reflect a read error. V gene TRBV6-5 combines with J gene TRBJ2-1; D may be TRBD1 (5 bases). CDR1 MNHEY and CDR2 SVGAGI come from the germline V gene. The CDR3 runs 13 residues. In DNA, the CDR3 is TGTACCAGCAGTCAGGGCGCTTACAATGAGCAGTTCTTC. Translation gives CTSSQGAYNEQFF.

The genes are TRBV27 and TRBJ2-5, with 11 positions matching TRBD2. This CDR3 region has 14 residues. With V trimmed by 6 bases and J by 9 bases, 9 bases remained unmatched. Per the germline V gene, CDR1 is MNHEY and CDR2 is SMNVEV (reference sequence). The CDR3 protein is CASSSYIAGGAQYF. The CDR3 coding sequence is TGTGCCAGCAGCAGCTATATAGCGGGAGGGGCCCAGTACTTC.

This chain uses TRBV7-9 with TRBJ1-2; weak D call: TRBD1 (6 bases). Trimming took off 5 bases at V and 3 bases at J, with 13 bases between the two ends. CDR3 size: 14 residues. Germline V gene lookup returns CDR1 SEHNR and CDR2 FQNEAQ (reference sequence). DNA of the CDR3: TGTGCCAGCAGCGCACGCGAGGGGGACTATGGCTACACCTTC. Encoded protein: CASSAREGDYGYTF.

J is TRBJ2-5 and V is TRBV28; the match to TRBD2 covers 7 bases. Germline V gene data show CDR1 as MDHEN and CDR2 as SYDVKM. With V trimmed by 6 bases and J by 7 bases, 8 bases remained unmatched. The CDR3 loop spans 13 amino acids. The CDR3 DNA reads as TGTGCCAGCAGGTCCGGGACTATGGCGACCCAGTACTTC. This translates into CASRSGTMATQYF.

The V call is TRBV10-1, the J call TRBJ2-1, with 9 positions matching TRBD2. The J call may not be correct, given that the DNA end is closer to TRBJ2-7. Germline-derived CDR1 and CDR2 are WNHNN and SYGVQD (reference sequence). This CDR3 contains 16 residues. CDR3 region: CARPFGLASSYNEQYF. CDR3 bases: TGCGCCAGACCGTTTGGACTAGCGAGCTCCTACAATGAGCAGTACTTC.

The gene calls are TRBV20-1 and TRBJ2-1, with TRBD1 matching 7 bases. Germline CDR1 DFQATT, CDR2 SNEGSKA (reference sequence). The CDR3 runs 13 residues. V lost 0 bases to trimming and J lost 6 bases; unmatched junction nucleotides: 2. The CDR3 region has the DNA TGCAGTGCTAGAGAAACAGGGGTCAATGAGCAGTTCTTC. Its translation: CSARETGVNEQFF.

V is TRBV9 and J is TRBJ2-3; 10 nucleotides match TRBD2. CDR1 is SGDLS and CDR2 is YYNGEE in the germline V gene. V was clipped by 4 bases and J by 4 bases; unmatched bases: 9. The CDR3 contains 16 residues. Here the CDR3 DNA reads TGTGCCAGCAGCACCCGGACTAGCGGCAAATCAGATACGCAGTATTTT. It translates to CASSTRTSGKSDTQYF.

This chain joins TRBV6-5 and TRBJ2-3, with a weak D call TRBD2 (5 bases). The CDR3 totals 15 residues. Germline V gene lookup returns CDR1 MNHEY and CDR2 SVGAGI. Trimming shortened V by 6 bases and J by 1 base, and 14 bases separated the two germline ends. The CDR3 nucleotides read TGTGCCAGCAGGCCGGGGAGTCGGGGCACAGATACGCAGTATTTT. Its protein is CASRPGSRGTDTQYF.

The sample holds a few counts of this clonotype. The CDR3 is CASSQTILYEQYF. In DNA form, the CDR3 reads TGTGCCAGCAGCCAGACGATACTTTACGAGCAGTACTTC. The chain has TRBV14 and TRBJ2-7; D uncertain. Trimming removed 3 bases at V and 4 bases at J, with 10 bases between. The germline CDR1 and CDR2 sequences are SGHDN and FVKESK. The CDR3 runs to 13 residues.

CDR3 protein: CASSYFELAGVEQYF. The CDR3 bases are TGTGCCAGCAGCTATTTCGAACTAGCGGGAGTCGAGCAGTACTTC. The genes are TRBV7-2 and TRBJ2-7, with TRBD2 identical over 11 bases. This CDR3 region has 15 residues. Losses at the gene ends were 4 bases for V and 6 bases for J; bases not matched to a gene: 8. The germline gives CDR1 SGHTA, CDR2 FQGNSA.

The chain employs TRBV5-1 and TRBJ2-1; 11 nucleotides line up with TRBD2. CDR3 length: 15 amino acids. The junction had 10 bases not matched to a gene; V was cut back by 3 bases and J by 11 bases. Germline V gene lookup returns CDR1 SGHRS and CDR2 YFSETQ. The CDR3 loop reads CASSWTSGLYNKQFF. The CDR3 nucleotides read TGCGCCAGCAGCTGGACTAGCGGGCTTTACAACAAGCAGTTCTTC.

V is TRBV28 and J is TRBJ2-3; 8 nucleotides match TRBD2. The V segment lost 4 bases and the J segment 1 base; nucleotides outside the gene matches: 10. This CDR3 comprises 17 residues. The germline V gene has CDR1 MDHEN and CDR2 SYDVKM. DNA of the CDR3: TGTGCCAGCAGTTCCCCCGCTACTAGCGGACGCACAGATACGCAGTATTTT. This gives the protein CASSSPATSGRTDTQYF.

The CDR3 protein is CASSLGLTSGKGGELFF. Written as DNA, the CDR3 is TGTGCCAGCAGCTTAGGACTGACTAGCGGGAAAGGCGGGGAGCTGTTTTTT. The genes are TRBV7-2 and TRBJ2-2; 11 nucleotides align to TRBD2. The CDR3 is 17 amino acids. CDR1 is SGHTA and CDR2 is FQGNSA in the germline V gene. The trim removed 1 base at V and 7 bases at J, leaving 8 bases unmatched.

The gene calls are TRBV28 and TRBJ2-3; no definite D call. This CDR3 region has 14 residues. Germline lookup yields CDR1 MDHEN and CDR2 SYDVKM. V lost 7 bases and J lost 10, with 21 bases in between. The CDR3, as DNA: TGTGCCAGCATCGACGCCGTGGCCCCATGTGCGCAGTATTTT. Protein sequence: CASIDAVAPCAQYF.

The chain is built from TRBV28 and TRBJ2-7; TRBD2 matches 8 bases. CDR1 is MDHEN and CDR2 is SYDVKM in the germline V gene. Trimming took 6 bases from V and 2 from J; bases not matched to a gene: 9. The CDR3 spans 15 residues. CDR3: CASRSYAGGTYEQYF. The CDR3 DNA is TGTGCCAGCAGAAGTTATGCGGGGGGCACCTACGAGCAGTACTTC.

This chain joins TRBV7-9 and TRBJ2-3; TRBD1 might be the D (6 bases). V was cut by 1 base and J by 10 bases, with 24 bases left in between. CDR1 is SEHNR and CDR2 is FQNEAQ in the germline V gene (reference sequence). The CDR3 totals 17 residues. The CDR3 here is CASSLDYVPKMAGAQYF. The CDR3 coding sequence is TGTGCCAGCAGCTTAGATTACGTACCCAAGATGGCAGGGGCGCAGTATTTT.